The 20 T cell receptor beta chains reported below all come from one sample, sequenced in a study of PD-1 blockade in classical Hodgkin lymphoma. No patient escaped relapse after autologous stem cell transplantation, and brentuximab vedotin exposure varied. Negative selection with magnetic separation was used to purify CD4+ T cells from thawed PBMCs. Only in-frame clones appear in the TCRdb table, and some are missing; sequencing was by immunoSEQ multiplex PCR. The table records about 24,000 clones, 84% of them present only once. The sample in question was CD4+ T cells from blood, obtained at baseline. All receptors derive from a human donor with classical Hodgkin lymphoma.

J is TRBJ1-1 and V is TRBV7-2; the D gene is possibly TRBD1 (6 bases). Germline V gives CDR1 SGHTA, CDR2 FQGNSA. Trimming took off 6 bases at V and 10 bases at J, with 18 bases between the two ends. CDR3 length equals 13 residues. Written as DNA, the CDR3 is TGTGCCAGCAGTACGGGGGCAGCCACCGTAGCTTTCTTT. Amino acids: CASSTGAATVAFF.

This chain connects TRBV6-6 to TRBJ2-2, with D perhaps TRBD1 or TRBD2 (5 bases each). CDR1 MNHNY and CDR2 SVGAGI come from the germline V gene (reference sequence). The CDR3 is made up of 14 amino acids. V lost 2 bases and J lost 4, with 8 bases in between. CDR3 coding DNA: TGTGCCAGCAGTTACCGGGACGTCACCGGGGAGCTGTTTTTT. It encodes CASSYRDVTGELFF.

This rearrangement joins TRBV7-2 to TRBJ1-6, with TRBD1 matching over 7 bases. CDR3 length equals 16 residues. Germline lookup yields CDR1 SGHTA and CDR2 FQGNSA. Trimming at V came to 5 bases and at J to 9 bases, leaving 13 bases not matched to a gene. The CDR3 DNA is TGTGCCAGCAGCGCGACAGGGTTTGGGTTGGGTTCACCCCTCCACTTT. Translated, it gives CASSATGFGLGSPLHF. The full variable domain, in which reference TRBV7-2 and TRBJ1-6 provide the parts outside the CDR3, is GAGVSQSPSNKVTEKGKDVELRCDPISGHTALYWYRQSLGQGLEFLIYFQGNSAPDKSGLPSDRFSAERTGGSVSTLTIQRTQQEDSAVYLCASSATGFGLGSPLHFGNGTRLTVT.

This rearrangement joins TRBV7-2 to TRBJ1-2; tentatively, D is TRBD1 (5 bases). The CDR3 is 15 residues long. The V end lost 1 base, the J end lost 4 bases, and 13 bases lay between the germline ends. Germline CDR1 is SGHTA and CDR2 is FQGNSA. The CDR3 sequence is CASSLGGGRTYGYTF. The CDR3 DNA is TGTGCCAGCAGCTTAGGCGGGGGTAGAACCTATGGCTACACCTTC.

This clone was seen once. The rearrangement links TRBV9 to TRBJ1-1; D might be TRBD1 (5 bases). The germline V and J ends were trimmed by 1 base and 4 bases, with 11 bases remaining between them. The CDR3 runs 14 residues. The germline V gene has CDR1 SGDLS and CDR2 YYNGEE. CDR3 region: CASSVNVGATEAFF. DNA for the CDR3: TGTGCCAGCAGCGTAAATGTAGGGGCCACTGAAGCTTTCTTT.

The V and J genes are TRBV5-1 and TRBJ2-1, with D perhaps TRBD1 (6 bases). Trimming left V 3 bases short and J 2 bases short, with 15 bases between. The germline V gene encodes CDR1 SGHRS and CDR2 YFSETQ. CDR3 length equals 16 residues. CDR3 sequence (DNA): TGCGCCAGCAGCTGGACCCCGGGGACAACCTACAATGAGCAGTTCTTC. This encodes CASSWTPGTTYNEQFF.

This clone appeared a few times. CDR3 in DNA: TGTGCCAGCAGTTTCGACAGAAACACCATATATTTT. Translation gives CASSFDRNTIYF. The rearrangement uses TRBV28 and TRBJ1-3; D gene uncertain. The V and J ends lost 3 bases and 5 bases respectively, with 5 bases between them. From germline, CDR1 is MDHEN and CDR2 SYDVKM. The CDR3 totals 12 residues. Full variable domain (rest looked up from reference TRBV28 and TRBJ1-3): DVKVTQSSRYLVKRTGEKVFLECVQDMDHENMFWYRQDPGLGLRLIYFSYDVKMKEKGDIPEGYSVSREKKERFSLILESASTNQTSMYLCASSFDRNTIYFGEGSWLTVV.

The CDR3 sequence: CASSFSLGDGGYEQYF. CDR3 bases: TGTGCCAGCAGCTTTAGCCTAGGGGATGGTGGCTACGAGCAGTACTTC. The chain joins TRBV7-9 to TRBJ2-7; tentatively, D is TRBD1 (5 bases). Germline V lookup: CDR1 SEHNR, CDR2 FQNEAQ (reference sequence). V was trimmed by 3 bases and J by 3 bases, leaving 18 bases between them. The CDR3 has 16 residues.

The chain joins TRBV5-1 to TRBJ2-3; D gene ambiguous. Germline CDR1 reads SGHRS; CDR2 reads YFSETQ. There are 14 residues in the CDR3. V was cut by 0 bases and J by 5 bases, with 10 bases left in between. The CDR3 DNA reads as TGCGCCAGCAGCTTGGGGACCGCCGGAGATACGCAGTATTTT. It yields the protein CASSLGTAGDTQYF.

The rearrangement joins TRBV7-8 to TRBJ2-1; the match to TRBD2 covers 11 bases. Germline-derived CDR1 and CDR2 are SGHVS and FQNEAQ. V trimming: 10 bases; J trimming: 3 bases; junction bases outside the gene matches: 8. This CDR3 has 15 amino acids. CDR3 sequence reads: CATSTSGDFYNEQFF. For the CDR3, the DNA is TGTGCCACTTCGACTAGCGGGGACTTCTACAATGAGCAGTTCTTC.

V is TRBV6-4 and J is TRBJ2-2; D is perhaps TRBD2 (6 bases). The V gene lost 2 bases and the J gene lost 5 bases, with 9 bases spanning the gap. Germline V lookup: CDR1 MRHNA, CDR2 SNTAGT. This CDR3 has 14 amino acids. CDR3 DNA sequence: TGTGCCAGCAGTGACCAGGGAGGAACCGGGGAGCTGTTTTTT. Encoded protein: CASSDQGGTGELFF.

This sequence joins TRBV30 and TRBJ2-7, with 8 bases fitting TRBD1. The CDR3 has 13 amino acids. CDR1 and CDR2 from the germline V gene are GTSNPN and SVGIG (reference sequence). The trim removed 2 bases at V and 5 bases at J, leaving 5 bases unmatched. This CDR3 reads CAWSRGRGHEQYF. CDR3 DNA sequence: TGTGCCTGGAGTAGGGGCAGGGGGCACGAGCAGTACTTC.

The chain is built from TRBV15 and TRBJ1-4, with a weak D call TRBD1 (6 bases). The length of the CDR3 is 15 residues. Trimming pared 8 bases from V and 2 bases from J, leaving 15 bases between. Germline CDR1 is LNHNV and CDR2 is YYDKDF (reference sequence). CDR3 bases: TGTGCCACCGACTACCGGACAGACACTAATGAAAAACTGTTTTTT. It codes for CATDYRTDTNEKLFF.

Notes on this clone: Other DNA sequences of this sample code for an identical CDR3. J is TRBJ1-1 and V is TRBV5-1, with 9 bases that match TRBD1. CDR1 and CDR2 from the germline V gene are SGHRS and YFSETQ. The length of the CDR3 is 13 residues. Trimming removed 7 bases from V and 1 base from J; junction bases left unmatched: 2. CDR3: CASSGQGNTEAFF. The CDR3 region has the DNA TGCGCCAGCTCGGGACAGGGGAACACTGAAGCTTTCTTT.

This clone has a single count. The chain links TRBV5-1 to TRBJ1-3; D is undetermined. There are 14 residues in the CDR3. The V gene's germline CDR1 is SGHRS and CDR2 YFSETQ. V dropped 3 bases and J dropped 0 bases, with 7 bases sitting between them. In DNA form, the CDR3 reads TGCGCCAGCAGCTCAGACGGCTCTGGAAACACCATATATTTT. Protein product: CASSSDGSGNTIYF.

This rearrangement joins TRBV5-1 to TRBJ2-7; possibly TRBD1 for D (5 bases). V was shortened by 0 bases and J by 4 bases, with 11 bases between the two germline ends. The CDR3 has 14 amino acids. CDR1 and CDR2 from the germline V gene are SGHRS and YFSETQ. The chain's CDR3 is CASSLALTGYEQYF. The CDR3 DNA sequence: TGCGCCAGCAGCTTGGCCCTCACAGGATACGAGCAGTACTTC.

The V and J genes are TRBV7-2 and TRBJ1-5, with D uncertain. CDR3 size: 15 residues. Germline CDR1 and CDR2: SGHTA and FQGNSA. Trimming took off 0 bases at V and 3 bases at J, with 9 bases between the two ends. In nucleotides, the CDR3 is TGTGCCAGCAGCTTAGCAGTAAGTTACAATCAGCCCCAGCATTTT. Its protein is CASSLAVSYNQPQHF.

The chain uses TRBV6-5 and TRBJ1-1; D is possibly TRBD1 (6 bases). The length of the CDR3 is 13 residues. Germline V gives CDR1 MNHEY, CDR2 SVGAGI. V lost 8 bases and J lost 1, with 11 bases in between. CDR3 sequence (DNA): TGTGCCAGCTGGAGACAGGCGAACACTGAAGCTTTCTTT. It yields the protein CASWRQANTEAFF.

The genes are TRBV12-5 and TRBJ2-7; tentatively, D is TRBD1 (5 bases). Germline CDR1 LGHNT, CDR2 FRNRAP. V was pared by 2 bases and J by 5 bases, with 13 bases between. CDR3 length: 14 amino acids. The CDR3 loop reads CASGLTGQDNEQYF. As DNA, the CDR3 is TGTGCTAGTGGTTTGACTGGGCAGGACAACGAGCAGTACTTC.

The rearrangement uses TRBV4-2 and TRBJ1-3; no clear D. The germline V gene encodes CDR1 LGHNA and CDR2 YNFKEQ. The CDR3 runs 14 residues. V gave up 2 bases and J gave up 4 bases, with 9 bases separating them. CDR3 sequence: CASSQKSLGNTIYF. The DNA of the CDR3 is TGTGCCAGCAGCCAAAAGAGTCTCGGAAACACCATATATTTT.